The rows below give T cell receptor beta chains drawn from one sample of a study of human T cells and chemical hapten exposure. TCRdb re-analysed the RACE reads in MiXCR, keeping a single row per CDR3 protein. This repertoire shows roughly 250,000 distinct CDR3 sequences, 7% to 10% found once; its top ten account for under 2.5%. Sequenced material: whole blood, taken in connection with sensitization to the hapten diphenylcyclopropenone (DPC). The receptors were gathered from a middle-aged woman with alopecia areata. Some clones in this sample may be carry-over from other donors' samples. Both conserved end residues are part of each CDR3. D genes are given only for firm matches. Size values are once, few and many counts, or a class for expanded clones, and some rows have none.

v_gene	j_gene	d_gene	abundance	CDR3nt	CDR3aa
TRBV3-1	TRBJ2-2	.	few	TGTGCCAGCAGCCAGGTCGGGGAGCTGTTTTTT	CASSQVGELFF
TRBV6-1	TRBJ2-6	TRBD1	.	TGTGCCAGCAGTCCTGGGACAGCTAACTCTGGGGCCAACGTCCTGACTTTC	CASSPGTANSGANVLTF
TRBV7-3	TRBJ2-1	TRBD1	few	TGTGCCAGCAGCTCTTTCGGGACAGGGGGCAGGGATGAGCAGTTCTTC	CASSSFGTGGRDEQFF
TRBV7-9	TRBJ2-1	TRBD2	.	TGTGCCAGCAGCCCCAAGTGGCTAGCGGAGGAGAGAAGGCAGTTCTTC	CASSPKWLAEERRQFF
TRBV29-1	TRBJ2-5	.	many	TGCAGTCTCCCGGGGGCAGATCAAGAGACCCAGTACTTC	CSLPGADQETQYF
TRBV4-3	TRBJ1-6	.	.	TGCGCCAGCAGCCAATTGGTGGATAATTCACCCCTCCACTTT	CASSQLVDNSPLHF
TRBV7-9	TRBJ2-5	.	.	TGTGCCAGCAGCTTAGGGGACGCCCAAGAGACCCAGTACTTC	CASSLGDAQETQYF
TRBV11-2	TRBJ2-3	.	many	TGTGCCAGCAGCTTAGGAGGGGTGAGGGATACGCAGTATTTT	CASSLGGVRDTQYF
TRBV5-1	TRBJ2-5	.	.	TGCGCCAGCAGCGAGGCGGGTCCCCAAGAGACCCAGTACTTC	CASSEAGPQETQYF
TRBV7-9	TRBJ2-7	TRBD1	many	TGTGCCAGCAGCATTGCCAAATCCGGGACAGGGATCTACGAGCAGTACTTC	CASSIAKSGTGIYEQYF
TRBV6-2/TRBV6-3	TRBJ2-7	TRBD2	.	TGTGCCAGCAGTTATTCACTAGCGGGAGACTACGAGCAGTACTTC	CASSYSLAGDYEQYF
TRBV4-2	TRBJ2-4	TRBD2	.	TGTGCCAGCGGCACGACTAGCGGAGCCAAAAACATTCAGTACTTC	CASGTTSGAKNIQYF
TRBV6-1	TRBJ1-1	.	few	TGTGCCAGCAAGTCCCAGGGGTTTATGAACACTGAAGCTTTCTTT	CASKSQGFMNTEAFF
TRBV11-2	TRBJ2-3	TRBD1	.	TGTGCCTGCAGCTCCCGGACAGGGGCGAATACGCAGTATTTT	CACSSRTGANTQYF
TRBV12-3/TRBV12-4	TRBJ2-3	TRBD2	many	TGTGCCAGCATTGCCGCGGGAGGGCCGATAGATACGCAGTATTTT	CASIAAGGPIDTQYF
TRBV4-1	TRBJ2-3	TRBD1	.	TGCGCCAGCAGCCTCTCACAAGGGGGCCAGGATACGCAGTATTTT	CASSLSQGGQDTQYF
TRBV29-1	TRBJ2-5	.	.	TGCAGCGTCACCAGTCGGACGGCTCTTCAAGAGACCCAGTACTTC	CSVTSRTALQETQYF
TRBV11-2	TRBJ2-5	TRBD2	many	TGTGCCAGCAGCTCTAGCGGGAGTCAAGAGACCCAGTACTTC	CASSSSGSQETQYF
TRBV5-1	TRBJ2-1	.	few	TGCGCCAGCAGCCTGGGGGTTAATGAGCAGTTCTTC	CASSLGVNEQFF
TRBV6-2/TRBV6-3	TRBJ2-5	.	.	TGTGCCAGCAGTTACTCCGAGGGGACCCAGTACTTC	CASSYSEGTQYF
TRBV5-1	TRBJ2-1	.	.	TGCGCCAGCAGCTTGCGTGGCCCCGCAAATTACAATGAGCAGTTCTTC	CASSLRGPANYNEQFF
TRBV29-1	TRBJ1-1	.	many	TGCAGCGGGGCAGGGAATGAAGCTTTCTTT	CSGAGNEAFF
TRBV5-1	TRBJ1-6	.	many	TGCGCCAGCAGCTTGGAAACGGCTAATTCACCCCTCCACTTT	CASSLETANSPLHF
TRBV12-3/TRBV12-4	TRBJ1-2	.	.	TGTGCCAGCAGTCCCGACAGGAACAACTATGGCTACACCTTC	CASSPDRNNYGYTF
TRBV18	TRBJ2-1	.	few	TGTGCCAGCTCACCACCGGCGGGCGGGTCGCAGTTCTTC	CASSPPAGGSQFF
TRBV9	TRBJ2-7	.	many	TGTGCCAGCAGCCCCGACAGGAGAACATCCTACGAGCAGTACTTC	CASSPDRRTSYEQYF